This TCR beta chain emerged from a study of immune heterogeneity within non-small cell lung tumors. Looking at the study overall: Tumors were classified as 4 squamous cell carcinomas, 10 non-squamous carcinomas and 1 not otherwise specified. General study points: Within a patient, dominant CDR3 beta clonotypes were shared across sites, though different locations had unique frequent clones.

Amplification of the TCR beta CDR3 was achieved through multiplex PCR with 32 V and 13 J primers. Using its own MiXCR run on the multiplex PCR reads, TCRdb lists one record per CDR3 protein. The repertoire holds 10,000 or so distinct CDR3 sequences, with more than 25% as singletons. By proportion, this clonotype is medium-sized. What it binds is unknown. The V gene's germline CDR1 is SGHRS and CDR2 YFSETQ. The CDR3 runs to 13 residues. Trimming took 1 base from V and 7 from J; bases not matched to a gene: 5. Template was bulk tumor genomic DNA, roughly 580 ng per sample. Several biopsies were collected from each primary tumor during surgery. They were spaced as far apart as possible within the tumor mass. Patients went through curative surgery, and their non-small cell lung cancer was untreated and newly diagnosed.

This clonotype originated in a woman between 50 and 59 years old with non-small cell lung cancer. The chain employs TRBV5-1 and TRBJ2-7, with 7 bases lining up with TRBD1. The sample was lung tumor tissue. The CDR3, as DNA: TGCGCCAGCAGCTTGTACAGGGGCGGTGAGCAGTACTTC. Residues: CASSLYRGGEQYF.